This TCR beta chain was observed in a study of T cell changes during pregnancy in multiple sclerosis. Germline V gene lookup returns CDR1 SGHRS and CDR2 YFSETQ. The CDR3 runs 13 residues. V shed 0 bases and J shed 5 bases, with 8 bases lying between them. Using immunoSEQ multiplex PCR, the repertoire was profiled, and TCRdb retains in-frame clones only, with some absent. The sample contains roughly 73,000 clones, around nine tenths of which appear only once. This chain links TRBV5-1 with TRBJ1-2; D is uncertain. Sequences were derived from peripheral blood, sampled in the second trimester of pregnancy. This TCR came from a female donor in good health, enrolled as a control in a pregnancy study. The CDR3 here is CASSLDGAYGYTF. CDR3 DNA: TGCGCCAGCAGCTTGGATGGAGCTTATGGCTACACCTTC.